The rows below give T cell receptor beta chains drawn from one sample of a study of blood T cell repertoires in COVID-19. TCRdb's table, derived via immunoSEQ multiplex PCR, lists solely in-frame clones and lacks some. The sample carries about 260,000 clones, 70% to 90% recorded once. Sequenced sample: peripheral blood. All receptors derive from a human donor in a cohort sampled during active COVID-19. CDR3s include the opening cysteine and the closing phenylalanine or tryptophan. D genes are given only for firm matches. Some rows mark clone size as missing; the rest say once, few, many or name a class of expanded clone.

TRBJ2-2	.	.	TRBV6-2/TRBV6-3	CASSYRGQTSTGELFF	TGTGCCAGCAGTTACCGTGGACAGACCTCCACCGGGGAGCTGTTTTTT
TRBJ1-2	few	TRBD1	TRBV20-1	CSASTGQGAYGYTF	TGCAGTGCTAGTACGGGACAGGGGGCGTATGGCTACACCTTC
TRBJ1-4	.	TRBD1	TRBV18	CASSLLTRDRNEKLFF	TGTGCCAGCTCACTCTTAACTCGGGACAGAAATGAAAAACTGTTTTTT
TRBJ2-6	.	.	TRBV30	CAWRNRQGTPSGANVLTF	TGTGCCTGGAGGAATCGTCAGGGTACCCCTTCTGGGGCCAACGTCCTGACTTTC
TRBJ1-5	.	.	TRBV7-9	CASSPQGDQPQHF	TGTGCCAGCAGCCCACAGGGAGATCAGCCCCAGCATTTT
TRBJ2-7	.	.	TRBV28	CASSARQAITF	TGTGCCAGCAGCGCCCGACAGGCTATTACCTTC
TRBJ2-5	.	.	TRBV5-1	CASSYGAEETQYF	TGCGCCAGCAGCTATGGGGCGGAAGAGACCCAGTACTTC
TRBJ2-7	.	.	TRBV9	CASSRRANSYEQYF	TGTGCCAGCAGCAGGCGGGCGAACTCCTACGAGCAGTACTTC
TRBJ1-5	few	.	TRBV7-6	CASSLSGRNQPQHF	TGTGCCAGCAGCTTATCAGGGAGGAATCAGCCCCAGCATTTT
TRBJ1-4	once	.	TRBV5-1	CASSLQLGRRDEKLFF	TGCGCCAGCAGCTTGCAACTGGGGCGGAGGGATGAAAAACTGTTTTTT
TRBJ1-2	.	TRBD1	TRBV7-2	CASSLVRGASNGYTF	TGTGCCAGCAGCTTAGTCAGGGGGGCCTCCAATGGCTACACCTTC
TRBJ2-7	.	TRBD2	TRBV19	CASSIVVLAGGGEQYF	TGTGCCAGTAGTATAGTCGTACTAGCGGGAGGAGGAGAGCAGTACTTC
TRBJ1-1	.	TRBD1	TRBV5-6	CASSPATWTGGFTEAFF	TGTGCCAGCAGCCCTGCTACCTGGACAGGGGGATTCACTGAAGCTTTCTTT
TRBJ1-5	.	.	TRBV6-5	CASRAQQNQPQHF	TGTGCCAGCAGGGCCCAACAAAATCAGCCCCAGCATTTT
TRBJ2-6	.	TRBD1	TRBV14	CASSPGLDRVISGANVLTF	TGTGCCAGCAGCCCTGGCCTGGACAGGGTTATCTCTGGGGCCAACGTCCTGACTTTC
TRBJ2-7	.	.	TRBV5-8	CASSLDREYEQYF	TGTGCCAGCAGCTTGGACAGGGAGTACGAGCAGTACTTC
TRBJ2-2	.	TRBD1	TRBV24-1	CATSGDRDRNTGELFF	TGTGCCACCAGCGGTGACAGGGATAGGAACACCGGGGAGCTGTTTTTT
TRBJ1-1	.	.	TRBV4-3	CASSQGAITGRNTEAFF	TGCGCCAGCAGCCAGGGAGCAATTACAGGGAGGAACACTGAAGCTTTCTTT
TRBJ1-4	.	.	TRBV19	CASSREDGRNEKLFF	TGTGCCAGTAGTAGGGAGGACGGTCGTAATGAAAAACTGTTTTTT
TRBJ2-6	.	.	TRBV16	CASSQSAGVNSGANVLTF	TGTGCCAGCAGCCAATCTGCAGGGGTCAACTCTGGGGCCAACGTCCTGACTTTC
TRBJ1-1	.	.	TRBV7-2	CASSKNPVMNTEAFF	TGTGCCAGCAGCAAAAATCCAGTTATGAACACTGAAGCTTTCTTT
TRBJ1-2	once	.	TRBV6-1	CASSENADTF	TGTGCCAGCAGTGAGAACGCAGACACCTTC
TRBJ1-6	.	TRBD1	TRBV9	CASSDRTGADSPLHF	TGTGCCAGCAGCGACCGGACAGGGGCGGATTCACCCCTCCACTTT
TRBJ1-4	.	TRBD1	TRBV5-1	CASSLQGADEKLFF	TGCGCCAGCAGCTTGCAGGGGGCGGATGAAAAACTGTTTTTT
TRBJ2-6	.	.	TRBV21-1	CASTTSGTGVSSGANVLTF	TGTGCCAGCACAACATCCGGGACAGGGGTATCCTCTGGGGCCAACGTCCTGACTTTC
TRBJ1-6	.	.	TRBV10-1	CASSEGGVNSPLHF	TGCGCCAGCAGTGAAGGAGGGGTTAATTCACCCCTCCACTTT
TRBJ2-3	once	.	TRBV6-2/TRBV6-3	CASSYPDTTDTQYF	TGTGCCAGCAGTTACCCGGACACCACAGATACGCAGTATTTT
TRBJ2-6	.	.	TRBV27	CASSSRAGANVLTF	TGTGCCAGCAGTTCCAGGGCCGGGGCCAACGTCCTGACTTTC